The rows below give T cell receptor beta chains drawn from one sample of a study of T cells in Graves' hyperthyroidism and ophthalmopathy. MiXCR, applied by TCRdb to the multiplex PCR reads, yields one record per CDR3 protein. The table lists 450,000 to 650,000 distinct CDR3 sequences, approximately 15% of them singletons. Sequencing was carried out using blood. The receptors derive from a woman in her late teens or twenties with Graves' ophthalmopathy. CDR3s include the opening cysteine and the closing phenylalanine or tryptophan. The D gene is left open where the match is weak. Clone size appears in some rows only: once, few, many, or a class for an expanded clone.

>many|TRBJ1-2|TRBV3-1|NA
CASSQDRFGRKANYGYTF
TGTGCCAGCAGCCAAGATAGGTTCGGACGGAAAGCTAACTATGGCTACACCTTC
>many|TRBJ2-1|TRBV6-1|TRBD2
CASRPRGTTYKDNEQFF
TGTGCCAGCAGACCGAGAGGGACTACCTACAAAGACAATGAGCAGTTCTTC
>many|TRBJ2-4|TRBV7-9|NA
CASSFYRDRGNIQYF
TGTGCCAGCAGCTTTTACAGGGACCGGGGAAACATTCAGTACTTC
>NA|TRBJ1-4|TRBV6-1|TRBD1
CASSEQPGQGEKLFF
TGTGCCAGCAGTGAACAACCGGGACAGGGGGAAAAACTGTTTTTT
>NA|TRBJ2-1|TRBV2|TRBD1
CASRITRGRNEQFF
TGTGCCAGCAGAATAACCAGGGGGCGCAATGAGCAGTTCTTC
>many|TRBJ2-7|TRBV7-9|NA
CASRGITYEQYF
TGTGCCAGCAGGGGGATAACCTACGAGCAGTACTTC
>few|TRBJ2-3|TRBV7-8|NA
CASSLDGGPDTQYF
TGTGCCAGCAGCTTAGATGGGGGTCCAGATACGCAGTATTTT
>NA|TRBJ2-1|TRBV9|NA
CASSVNKGNEQFF
TGTGCCAGCAGCGTAAATAAGGGAAATGAGCAGTTCTTC
>NA|TRBJ2-3|TRBV2|NA
CASGGAGTQYF
TGTGCCAGCGGGGGGGCAGGTACGCAGTATTTT
>NA|TRBJ1-5|TRBV6-2/TRBV6-3|NA
CASSLLINQPQHF
TGTGCCAGCAGCCTACTCATAAATCAGCCCCAGCATTTT
>many|TRBJ2-7|TRBV7-6|NA
CASSLGPTGGRGEQYF
TGTGCCAGCAGCTTAGGGCCTACAGGAGGCAGGGGCGAGCAGTACTTC
>many|TRBJ1-5|TRBV12-3/TRBV12-4|NA
CASSPSRGSSNQPQHF
TGTGCCAGCAGCCCGAGTCGGGGGTCGAGCAATCAGCCCCAGCATTTT
>many|TRBJ1-2|TRBV5-5|TRBD1
CASSNGQGVYGYTF
TGTGCCAGCTCGAACGGACAGGGGGTTTATGGCTACACCTTC
>NA|TRBJ2-5|TRBV28|TRBD2
CASSLRRGGTQETQYF
TGTGCCAGCAGCCTCCGCCGGGGGGGTACGCAAGAGACCCAGTACTTC
>many|TRBJ2-1|TRBV4-2|TRBD2
CASSQGGLAGFGYEQFF
TGTGCCAGCAGCCAAGGCGGTCTAGCGGGATTCGGTTATGAGCAGTTCTTC
>many|TRBJ2-7|TRBV6-5|TRBD1
CASSYSTGASSTYEQYF
TGTGCCAGCAGTTACTCTACAGGGGCTTCCTCAACCTACGAGCAGTACTTC
>many|TRBJ2-3|TRBV28|TRBD2
CASSLFPGTSGRDTQYF
TGTGCCAGCAGTTTATTCCCCGGGACTAGCGGGAGAGATACGCAGTATTTT
>NA|TRBJ2-7|TRBV30|NA
CAWRSVYEQYF
TGTGCCTGGAGAAGCGTCTACGAGCAGTACTTC
>many|TRBJ1-1|TRBV30|TRBD1
CAWSYDATGPNTEAFF
TGTGCCTGGAGTTATGATGCGACAGGGCCTAACACTGAAGCTTTCTTT
>many|TRBJ2-1|TRBV7-2|TRBD2
CASSLTGTSGRGFYNEQFF
TGTGCCAGCAGCTTAACCGGGACTAGCGGGAGGGGGTTCTACAATGAGCAGTTCTTC
>many|TRBJ1-5|TRBV12-3/TRBV12-4|NA
CASSLARNKYQPQHF
TGTGCCAGCAGTTTAGCGCGAAACAAGTACCAGCCCCAGCATTTT
>few|TRBJ2-1|TRBV12-5|TRBD1
CASGLVRQGEFF
TGTGCTAGTGGTTTGGTAAGACAGGGGGAGTTCTTC
>many|TRBJ2-7|TRBV3-1|NA
CASSQGSRVKVYEQYF
TGTGCCAGCAGCCAAGGATCCCGGGTGAAAGTCTACGAGCAGTACTTC
>many|TRBJ2-5|TRBV12-3/TRBV12-4|TRBD1
CASRSTGDRRETQYF
TGTGCCAGCAGATCCACAGGGGACCGCCGGGAGACCCAGTACTTC
>many|TRBJ2-1|TRBV7-9|TRBD2
CASSFGGLVSNEQFF
TGTGCCAGCAGCTTCGGGGGACTAGTATCCAATGAGCAGTTCTTC
>many|TRBJ2-2|TRBV6-1|TRBD1
CASSQTGDTGELFF
TGTGCCAGCAGCCAGACAGGGGACACCGGGGAGCTGTTTTTT
>many|TRBJ1-1|TRBV7-9|NA
CASRLGTTVNTEAFF
TGTGCCAGCAGACTTGGGACTACAGTGAACACTGAAGCTTTCTTT
>few|TRBJ2-5|TRBV7-9|NA
CASSLALSGETQYF
TGTGCCAGCAGCTTAGCGCTCTCGGGGGAGACCCAGTACTTC
>many|TRBJ2-3|TRBV20-1|TRBD2
CSARGGGAPTDTQYF
TGCAGTGCTAGAGGGGGGGGAGCGCCCACAGATACGCAGTATTTT
>many|TRBJ1-1|TRBV28|TRBD1
CASGTDGVTEAFF
TGTGCCAGCGGGACAGATGGGGTCACTGAAGCTTTCTTT
>many|TRBJ1-1|TRBV28|NA
CASSDRLGEWDTEAFF
TGTGCCAGCAGTGACAGGTTGGGTGAATGGGACACTGAAGCTTTCTTT
>many|TRBJ2-7|TRBV9|NA
CASSVEDRSSYEQYF
TGTGCCAGCAGCGTAGAAGACAGGAGCTCCTACGAGCAGTACTTC
>many|TRBJ1-1|TRBV7-6|NA
CASSFSGATEAFF
TGTGCCAGCAGCTTTTCAGGGGCCACTGAAGCTTTCTTT
>NA|TRBJ2-1|TRBV28|NA
CASSQGAGLHHNEQFF
TGTGCCAGCAGTCAGGGAGCGGGTCTACATCACAATGAGCAGTTCTTC
>few|TRBJ1-5|TRBV20-1|NA
CSAPRDSNQPQHF
TGCAGTGCTCCCCGGGACAGCAATCAGCCCCAGCATTTT
>many|TRBJ2-1|TRBV2|NA
CASAGGPYNEQFF
TGTGCCAGCGCGGGTGGCCCCTACAATGAGCAGTTCTTC
>NA|TRBJ2-2|TRBV9|NA
CASSTAWLANTGELFF
TGTGCCAGCAGCACTGCGTGGCTGGCTAACACCGGGGAGCTGTTTTTT
>few|TRBJ1-4|TRBV4-2|TRBD1
CASSQETGGDEKLFF
TGTGCCAGCAGCCAAGAAACAGGGGGCGACGAAAAACTGTTTTTT
>NA|TRBJ2-2|TRBV28|TRBD1
CASSLARTGVGGELFF
TGTGCCAGCAGTCTCGCGAGGACAGGAGTTGGCGGGGAGCTGTTTTTT
>NA|TRBJ2-4|TRBV19|NA
CASSIAYQAKNIQYF
TGTGCCAGTAGTATAGCCTATCAGGCCAAAAACATTCAGTACTTC
>NA|TRBJ1-2|TRBV6-5|NA
CASSYSIRVGENGYTF
TGTGCCAGCAGTTACTCGATCCGGGTAGGGGAGAATGGCTACACCTTC
>many|TRBJ2-1|TRBV28|TRBD2
CASRGTSGGDNEQFF
TGTGCCAGCAGGGGGACTAGCGGGGGGGACAATGAGCAGTTCTTC
>many|TRBJ2-1|TRBV7-2|NA
CASSSRGGAISSYNEQFF
TGTGCCAGCAGCTCGAGGGGCGGGGCGATTAGCTCCTACAATGAGCAGTTCTTC
>many|TRBJ2-7|TRBV7-8|NA
CASSANNGAYEQYF
TGTGCCAGCAGCGCTAATAACGGCGCCTACGAGCAGTACTTC
>many|TRBJ2-3|TRBV15|TRBD2
CATSRFLREGGTDTQYF
TGTGCCACCAGCAGGTTCCTTCGGGAGGGCGGCACAGATACGCAGTATTTT
>few|TRBJ1-3|TRBV7-3|NA
CASSLNSGGGGAGNTIYF
TGTGCCAGCAGCTTAAATTCCGGGGGGGGGGGCGCTGGAAACACCATATATTTT
>NA|TRBJ2-7|TRBV5-1|TRBD2
CASSHSGIGSYEQYF
TGCGCCAGCAGCCATAGCGGGATAGGTAGCTACGAGCAGTACTTC
>NA|TRBJ2-3|TRBV15|NA
CATSREVYTDTQYF
TGTGCCACCAGCAGAGAGGTATACACAGATACGCAGTATTTT
>many|TRBJ2-5|TRBV3-1|NA
CASSQFTNSGETQYF
TGTGCCAGCAGCCAATTTACCAATTCGGGAGAGACCCAGTACTTC
>few|TRBJ2-1|TRBV4-2|NA
CASSQDRTARVARVGEQFF
TGTGCCAGCAGCCAAGATAGGACAGCCCGGGTGGCCCGGGTGGGTGAGCAGTTCTTC
>NA|TRBJ2-1|TRBV7-9|NA
CASHSYNEQFF
TGTGCCAGCCACTCTTACAATGAGCAGTTCTTC
>few|TRBJ2-6|TRBV5-1|NA
CASSLEGGQSQGSSGANVLTF
TGCGCCAGCAGCTTGGAGGGGGGACAGTCCCAAGGGTCCTCTGGGGCCAACGTCCTGACTTTC
>many|TRBJ1-2|TRBV5-1|NA
CASSYRTQGGYGYTF
TGCGCCAGCAGCTACCGAACACAGGGCGGCTATGGCTACACCTTC